The 31 T cell receptor beta chains below all came from one sample that was sequenced in a study of spatial heterogeneity in lung cancer. The time point: sample taken at primary tumor resection. Unsorted whole RNA of tumor, nontumor lung or frozen PBMC was sequenced. Via MiXCR, TCRdb re-called the 5' RACE reads, giving one row per CDR3 protein. Among more than 85,000 distinct CDR3 sequences, approximately 8.6% were seen once, and the ten largest hold less than 8.5%. Sequences were derived from PBMCs, sampled at surgery. The receptors originated from a male donor with early-stage non-small cell lung cancer.

This clonotype was observed a few times. V usage is TRBV28 and J usage is TRBJ2-1; a possible D gene is TRBD2 (6 bases). Germline CDR1 MDHEN, CDR2 SYDVKM. V dropped 3 bases and J dropped 15 bases, with 12 bases sitting between them. This CDR3 contains 11 residues. This chain's CDR3 is CASSFTSWWFF. The CDR3 DNA is TGTGCCAGCAGTTTTACTAGCTGGTGGTTCTTC.

This clonotype came up a few times. V gene TRBV3-1 combines with J gene TRBJ1-6, with D perhaps TRBD1 (5 bases). In germline, CDR1 is LGHDT, CDR2 YNNKEL (reference sequence). The CDR3 is made up of 16 amino acids. Trimming removed 4 bases from V and 4 bases from J, with 14 bases in between. The CDR3 nucleotides are TGTGCCAGCAGCCGGGGACGGACCACATATAATTCACCCCTCCACTTT. Translated, it gives CASSRGRTTYNSPLHF.

This clonotype was seen a handful of times. The rearrangement links TRBV29-1 to TRBJ2-7, with a weak D call TRBD2 (6 bases). V lost 2 bases and J 6 bases, leaving 8 bases between the germline ends. From germline, CDR1 is SQVTM and CDR2 ANQGSEA. CDR3 length equals 11 residues. In DNA form, the CDR3 reads TGCAGCGTTGAACGGGGGTCCGAGCAGTACTTC. It codes for CSVERGSEQYF.

The CDR3 region has the DNA TGCGCCAGCAGCGCGGGGGACAGCTACGAGCAGTACTTC. It yields the protein CASSAGDSYEQYF. This chain joins TRBV5-1 and TRBJ2-7; D is perhaps TRBD1 or TRBD2 (7 bases each). The CDR3 extends over 13 amino acids. V gave up 4 bases and J gave up 3 bases, with 11 bases separating them. From germline, CDR1 is SGHRS and CDR2 YFSETQ.

In its sample, this clonotype was seen many times. The V call is TRBV7-2, the J call TRBJ2-1; TRBD2 matches at 10 bases. The length of the CDR3 is 15 residues. The J segment lost 8 bases and the V segment lost 2 bases, leaving 6 bases of the junction unmatched. In germline, CDR1 is SGHTA, CDR2 FQGNSA. CDR3 loop: CASSLTRLAGDEQFF. In DNA form, the CDR3 reads TGTGCCAGCAGCTTAACCCGACTAGCGGGTGATGAGCAGTTCTTC.

This clonotype was counted only a few times. The chain joins TRBV25-1 to TRBJ1-4, with unresolved D. The length of the CDR3 is 17 residues. V dropped 3 bases and J dropped 14 bases, with 28 bases sitting between them. From germline, CDR1 is MGHDK and CDR2 SYGVNS. CDR3 coding DNA: TGTGCCAGCAGTGAGTTCGGGTCCTCCGCCTCGGGGAAAACTCTGTTTTTT. It yields the protein CASSEFGSSASGKTLFF.

This clonotype has at least ten counts. This rearrangement joins TRBV2 to TRBJ2-2; possible D gene TRBD2, 5 bases. This CDR3 region has 14 residues. Per germline, CDR1 SNHLY and CDR2 FYNNEI. V lost 4 bases, J lost 3 bases, and 9 bases lay in between. DNA of the CDR3: TGTGCCAGCAGTGGAACTAGACACACCGGGGAGCTGTTTTTT. This codes for CASSGTRHTGELFF.

This clonotype was recorded a few times. The gene calls are TRBV28 and TRBJ1-1; 9 bases are a match to TRBD1. The CDR3 is 17 amino acids. Trimming took 3 bases from V and 4 from J; bases not matched to a gene: 12. From germline, CDR1 is MDHEN and CDR2 SYDVKM. The CDR3 DNA reads as TGTGCCAGCAGTTTGGAGCCCCCCGGACAGGGGCGCACTGAAGCTTTCTTT. Its translation: CASSLEPPGQGRTEAFF.

This clonotype was recorded a few times. CDR3 residues: CASSLSSAGLNTEAFF. The DNA of the CDR3 is TGTGCCAGCAGTTTATCGAGTGCAGGTCTGAACACTGAAGCTTTCTTT. V and J are TRBV27 and TRBJ1-1; D unresolved. The length of the CDR3 is 16 residues. Trimming removed 0 bases from V and 0 bases from J, with 11 bases in between. In germline, CDR1 is MNHEY, CDR2 SMNVEV (reference sequence).

This clonotype was observed at least ten times. J is TRBJ2-1 and V is TRBV11-2, with TRBD1 as a possible D gene (6 bases). The V and J ends lost 4 bases and 0 bases respectively, with 10 bases between them. This CDR3 comprises 15 residues. Germline V CDR1 and CDR2: SGHAT, FQNNGV. CDR3: CASSYAQGSYNEQFF. Here the CDR3 DNA reads TGTGCCAGCAGCTATGCACAGGGCTCCTACAATGAGCAGTTCTTC.

In this sample, this clonotype turned up a few times. The chain combines TRBV20-1 with TRBJ2-7; D might be TRBD2 (5 bases). The CDR3 is 12 amino acids. The germline V gene encodes CDR1 DFQATT and CDR2 SNEGSKA (reference sequence). Deletions cut 6 bases from V and 2 bases from J, with 11 bases between. The CDR3 protein is CSAPLSAYEQYF. For the CDR3, the DNA is TGCAGTGCGCCCCTTAGCGCCTACGAGCAGTACTTC.

The rearrangement links TRBV20-1 to TRBJ1-5, with 7 bases fitting TRBD1. This CDR3 spans 14 amino acids. V dropped 3 bases and J dropped 5; count of bases not matched to a gene: 7. The germline V gene encodes CDR1 DFQATT and CDR2 SNEGSKA (reference sequence). CDR3 in DNA: TGCAGTGCTAGGCAGGGGGGGGCTTATCAGCCCCAGCATTTT. Amino acids: CSARQGGAYQPQHF.

In this sample, this clonotype turned up a few times. The V call is TRBV11-2, the J call TRBJ2-7; D gene uncertain. Trimming cost V 4 bases and J 4 bases, with 17 bases left between them. The CDR3 has 15 amino acids. In germline, CDR1 is SGHAT, CDR2 FQNNGV. CDR3: CASSSLSTGSYEQYF. The CDR3 nucleotides are TGTGCCAGCAGCTCCCTCTCGACGGGTTCGTACGAGCAGTACTTC.

This clonotype was counted many times. V and J are TRBV7-9 and TRBJ2-5; tentative D call: TRBD2 (5 bases). CDR3 length equals 14 residues. Germline lookup yields CDR1 SEHNR and CDR2 FQNEAQ (reference sequence). With 5 bases removed from V and 5 bases from J, the gap between germline ends came to 15 bases. The CDR3 sequence is CASSRRTAFETQYF. The DNA of the CDR3 is TGTGCCAGCAGCCGACGGACTGCGTTCGAGACCCAGTACTTC.

This chain uses TRBV6-2 or TRBV6-3 with TRBJ2-1; D not resolved. V lost 6 bases and J 7 bases, leaving 13 bases between the germline ends. Germline assignment: CDR1 MNHEY and CDR2 SVGEGT. This CDR3 is built from 13 residues. The CDR3 here is CASRNDDGNEQFF. DNA for the CDR3: TGTGCCAGCAGGAATGACGACGGAAATGAGCAGTTCTTC.

The table lists this clonotype with many counts. This chain uses TRBV10-3 with TRBJ2-7; 9 bases fit TRBD1. Germline CDR1 and CDR2: ENHRY and SYGVKD. Unmatched junction bases numbered 4, after V lost 3 bases and J lost 1 base. The CDR3 has 15 amino acids. The CDR3 loop is CAISDRDRASYEQYF. CDR3 nucleotide sequence: TGTGCCATCAGTGACCGGGACAGGGCTTCCTACGAGCAGTACTTC.

To note about this clonotype: The junction shows a germline mismatch at one end, possibly a read error. The V gene is TRBV11-2, the J gene TRBJ2-3; D gene unclear. Germline-derived CDR1 and CDR2 are SGHAT and FQNNGV. The CDR3 extends over 16 amino acids. Here the CDR3 reads CASSFGPPMSTDTQYF. CDR3 sequence (DNA): TGTGCTAGCAGCTTTGGCCCCCCCATGAGCACAGATACGCAGTATTTT. The whole variable domain, filled in from reference TRBV11-2 and TRBJ2-3, reads EAGVAQSPRYKIIEKRQSVAFWCNPISGHATLYWYQQILGQGPKLLIQFQNNGVVDDSQLPKDRFSAERLKGVDSTLKIQPAKLEDSAVYLCASSFGPPMSTDTQYFGPGTRLTVL.

V and J are TRBV5-1 and TRBJ2-5; D tentatively reads TRBD1 or TRBD2 (5 bases each). The ends were cut back, 4 bases at V and 2 bases at J, with 12 bases in the middle. CDR1 SGHRS and CDR2 YFSETQ come from the germline V gene. This CDR3 spans 14 amino acids. The CDR3 coding sequence is TGCGCCAGCAGCCCGGGGACCTCTCAAGAGACCCAGTACTTC. Its translation: CASSPGTSQETQYF.

This clonotype showed up many times. The chain has TRBV28 and TRBJ1-5; 8 bases line up with TRBD1. Losses at the gene ends were 4 bases for V and 0 bases for J; bases not matched to a gene: 2. CDR1 is MDHEN, CDR2 SYDVKM, per germline. The CDR3 is 15 amino acids. The DNA for the CDR3 is TGTGCCAGCAGTTCAGGGGGCCATAGCAATCAGCCCCAGCATTTT. It codes for CASSSGGHSNQPQHF.

This clonotype has at least ten counts. The chain links TRBV29-1 to TRBJ2-3, with TRBD2 matching 10 bases. Germline V gene data show CDR1 as SQVTM and CDR2 as ANQGSEA. V was pared by 4 bases and J by 1 base, with 2 bases of the junction left unmatched. This CDR3 region has 14 residues. The CDR3 region has the DNA TGCAGCGTTGTTCTAGCGGGGGGCACAGATACGCAGTATTTT. Its translation is CSVVLAGGTDTQYF.

This clonotype has at least ten counts. The chain links TRBV18 to TRBJ1-1; 8 bases agree with TRBD1. Germline CDR1 KGHSH, CDR2 LQKENI. Trimming cost V 0 bases and J 3 bases; bases outside gene matches: 3. This CDR3 comprises 15 residues. In nucleotides, the CDR3 is TGTGCCAGCTCACCACCGACAGGGGCTTACACTGAAGCTTTCTTT. Its protein product is CASSPPTGAYTEAFF.

There are many counts of this clonotype. The CDR3 protein is CASSTDRTLAKNIQYF. For the CDR3, the DNA is TGTGCCAGTAGTACCGACAGGACCTTAGCCAAAAACATTCAGTACTTC. The V and J genes are TRBV19 and TRBJ2-4, with D perhaps TRBD1 (6 bases). Between the trimmed V and J ends, which lost 4 bases and 0 bases, there was a span of 13 bases. The germline V gene encodes CDR1 LNHDA and CDR2 SQIVND (reference sequence). The CDR3 contains 16 residues.

The chain uses TRBV5-1 and TRBJ2-7, with unresolved D. Trimming cost V 0 bases and J 3 bases, with 7 bases left between them. Germline CDR1 is SGHRS and CDR2 is YFSETQ. This CDR3 is 13 amino acids long. CDR3 sequence (DNA): TGCGCCAGCAGCTTGGAGCCCTTCTACGAGCAGTACTTC. Its protein product is CASSLEPFYEQYF.

Ten or more counts support this clonotype. The V gene is TRBV30, the J gene TRBJ1-5; D is possibly TRBD1 (6 bases). The CDR3 runs 14 residues. CDR1 is GTSNPN and CDR2 is SVGIG in the germline V gene (reference sequence). V lost 4 bases and J lost 5, with 15 bases in between. CDR3 nucleotides: TGTGCCTGGAATGGGGGCACCTTAGATCAGCCCCAGCATTTT. Translating it yields CAWNGGTLDQPQHF.

There are many counts of this clonotype. J is TRBJ1-3 and V is TRBV6-5; D is uncertain. Germline CDR1 reads MNHEY; CDR2 reads SVGAGI. The CDR3 length is 17 residues. The germline V and J ends were trimmed by 0 bases and 0 bases, with 12 bases remaining between them. As DNA, the CDR3 is TGTGCCAGCAGTTACTCGAACACCCCCGACTCTGGAAACACCATATATTTT. Translated: CASSYSNTPDSGNTIYF.

The table lists this clonotype with many counts. V usage is TRBV4-1 and J usage is TRBJ2-7; D unclear. The germline V gene encodes CDR1 MGHRA and CDR2 YSYEKL. There are 14 residues in the CDR3. The V end lost 0 bases, the J end lost 5 bases, and 11 bases lay between the germline ends. The CDR3 DNA reads as TGCGCCAGCAGCCAAGATATGCTAGTCCACGAGCAGTACTTC. Protein sequence: CASSQDMLVHEQYF.

The chain employs TRBV6-6 and TRBJ2-7, with 11 bases matching TRBD2. CDR1 and CDR2 (germline): MNHNY, SVGAGI (reference sequence). CDR3 length equals 16 residues. V gave up 6 bases and J gave up 0 bases; unmatched junction bases: 7. This CDR3 reads CASRPSSGRSSYEQYF. In DNA form, the CDR3 reads TGTGCCAGCAGACCCTCTAGCGGGAGGAGCTCCTACGAGCAGTACTTC.

This clonotype was counted ten times or more. This sequence joins TRBV29-1 and TRBJ1-1; TRBD1 matches 9 bases. The V gene's germline CDR1 is SQVTM and CDR2 ANQGSEA. This CDR3 has 13 residues. V gave up 7 bases and J gave up 7 bases; unmatched junction bases: 10. The CDR3 DNA reads as TGCAGCGGTTTGACAGGGGGTTCCCGTGAAGCTTTCTTT. This codes for CSGLTGGSREAFF.

This clonotype was observed a few times. This chain joins TRBV5-1 and TRBJ2-3, with 9 nucleotides matching TRBD2. The V gene end was trimmed by 5 bases and the J gene end by 5 bases; junction bases not matched to a gene: 3. From germline, CDR1 is SGHRS and CDR2 YFSETQ. The CDR3 has 13 residues. In DNA form, the CDR3 reads TGCGCCAGCAGTAGCGGGAGTCTAGATACGCAGTATTTT. The encoded protein is CASSSGSLDTQYF.

This clonotype was seen many times. The chain carries TRBV29-1 and TRBJ2-1; TRBD2 agrees at 8 bases. V lost 4 bases, J lost 4 bases, and 6 bases stayed unmatched. The CDR3 sequence is 14 residues long. CDR1 SQVTM and CDR2 ANQGSEA come from the germline V gene. DNA of the CDR3: TGCAGCGTTGCGTCAAGCGGGGGATACAATGAGCAGTTCTTC. It codes for CSVASSGGYNEQFF.

This clonotype was found many times. J is TRBJ1-1 and V is TRBV5-5; D gene uncertain. Trimming cost V 1 base and J 6 bases, with 13 bases left between them. The length of the CDR3 is 14 residues. The germline CDR1 and CDR2 sequences are SGHKS and YYEKEE (reference sequence). CDR3 amino acids: CASSLLGGFAEAFF. DNA for the CDR3: TGTGCCAGCAGCTTGTTAGGAGGGTTTGCTGAAGCTTTCTTT.